These T cell receptor beta chains were read from a single sample in a study of OX40 agonist ivuxolimab in advanced cancers. Clones were sequenced by immunoSEQ multiplex PCR, and TCRdb holds only the in-frame ones, with some missing. The sample holds 55,000 to 75,000 clones, about 86% seen once. The sample was CD4+ or CD8+ T cells sorted from blood, taken in a trial of the OX40 agonist ivuxolimab. Receptors originate from an adult with an advanced solid tumor such as melanoma, head and neck, liver or kidney cancer. The CDR3 runs from the conserved cysteine through the conserved F or W. D genes are given only for firm matches. Size values are once, few and many counts, or a class for expanded clones, and some rows have none.

j_call	clone_size	v_call	d_call	cdr3_aa	cdr3_nt
TRBJ2-6	once	TRBV29-1	-	CSVDGSGANVLTF	TGCAGCGTTGACGGCTCTGGGGCCAACGTCCTGACTTTC
TRBJ1-5	-	TRBV6-4	-	CASRAGVGQPQHF	TGTGCCAGCAGGGCAGGGGTTGGTCAGCCCCAGCATTTT
TRBJ2-3	-	TRBV6-5	-	CASSSPARYTDTQYF	TGTGCCAGCAGTTCCCCCGCCCGATACACAGATACGCAGTATTTT
TRBJ1-1	few	TRBV5-6	-	CASSPTGRTEAFF	TGTGCCAGCAGCCCTACAGGGCGCACTGAAGCTTTCTTT
TRBJ2-5	-	TRBV12-5	-	CASGSSLTQYF	TGTGCTAGTGGTTCGTCCTTGACCCAGTACTTC
TRBJ2-3	-	TRBV28	-	CASRPDGTDTQYF	TGTGCCAGCAGGCCGGACGGGACAGATACGCAGTATTTT
TRBJ2-3	-	TRBV9	TRBD1	CASSLRGTGEDTQYF	TGTGCCAGCAGCTTACGAGGAACAGGGGAAGATACGCAGTATTTT
TRBJ1-2	-	TRBV6-5	TRBD1	CASTGQNNYGYTF	TGTGCCAGCACGGGACAGAACAACTATGGCTACACCTTC
TRBJ2-7	-	TRBV28	TRBD2	CASRRGGTSGTYEQYF	TGTGCCAGCAGGCGGGGGGGGACTAGCGGGACTTACGAGCAGTACTTC
TRBJ2-1	-	TRBV4-3	TRBD2	CASSQSLGLGSNEQFF	TGCGCCAGCAGCCAGAGTCTGGGACTAGGGAGCAATGAGCAGTTCTTC
TRBJ2-7	-	TRBV5-1	TRBD1	CASRPPGTAAYEQYF	TGCGCCAGCAGACCCCCGGGGACAGCAGCCTACGAGCAGTACTTC
TRBJ2-2	-	TRBV7-7	TRBD1	CASSLVGGQANTGELFF	TGTGCTAGCAGCTTAGTTGGGGGACAGGCGAACACCGGGGAGCTGTTTTTT
TRBJ2-6	many	TRBV11-3	TRBD1	CASSSTGKETGANVLTF	TGTGCCAGCAGCTCGACAGGGAAGGAAACTGGGGCCAACGTCCTGACTTTC
TRBJ2-5	-	TRBV6-5	TRBD2	CASSLGRARETQYF	TGTGCCAGCAGTCTAGGGAGGGCAAGGGAGACCCAGTACTTC
TRBJ2-5	-	TRBV13	-	CASSSGSPRETQYF	TGTGCCAGCAGCTCGGGGAGCCCGAGGGAGACCCAGTACTTC
TRBJ2-2	-	TRBV11-2	-	CASSLGDTGELFF	TGTGCCAGCAGCTTAGGGGACACCGGGGAGCTGTTTTTT
TRBJ2-2	-	TRBV13	TRBD2	CASSPGLAGGRRITGELFF	TGTGCCAGCAGCCCGGGACTAGCGGGGGGGCGACGGATCACCGGGGAGCTGTTTTTT
TRBJ2-2	once	TRBV9	TRBD2	CASSLAGGGTGELFF	TGTGCCAGCAGTTTAGCGGGAGGGGGCACCGGGGAGCTGTTTTTT
TRBJ2-1	-	TRBV11-1	TRBD2	CASSFGEGGALYNEQFF	TGTGCCAGCAGCTTCGGGGAGGGAGGGGCACTTTACAATGAGCAGTTCTTC
TRBJ2-3	-	TRBV2	TRBD2	CASRARLAGTDTQYF	TGTGCCAGCAGGGCAAGACTAGCTGGCACAGATACGCAGTATTTT
TRBJ1-1	few	TRBV4-2	TRBD1	CASSSRQGNTEAFF	TGTGCCAGCAGCTCCCGACAGGGGAACACTGAAGCTTTCTTT
TRBJ2-1	-	TRBV4-3	TRBD2	CASSQEGGGLAGLNEQFF	TGCGCCAGCAGCCAAGAGGGAGGGGGACTAGCGGGATTAAACGAGCAGTTCTTC